These 29 T cell receptor beta chains share one sample of origin, sequenced in a study of CD8 T cells in Susac syndrome. Reverse transcription of 0.5 to 1 ug RNA was performed with random hexamers. A single record per CDR3 protein comes from TCRdb applying MiXCR to the immunoSEQ multiplex PCR reads. This table holds 150,000 to 200,000 distinct CDR3 sequences, more than 90% found once. The sample consisted of CD4+ T cells from PBMCs. The receptors here all came from a human donor in good health.

The genes are TRBV5-1 and TRBJ2-5, with a possible D match to TRBD2 (6 bases). The V gene's germline CDR1 is SGHRS and CDR2 YFSETQ. V gave up 0 bases and J gave up 4 bases, with 13 bases separating them. There are 15 residues in the CDR3. The DNA for the CDR3 is TGCGCCAGCAGCTTGGCCGGGGGAGGCGGAGAGACCCAGTACTTC. It translates to CASSLAGGGGETQYF.

This chain links TRBV3-1 with TRBJ1-2; D call uncertain. The CDR3 extends over 14 amino acids. V shed 1 base and J shed 3 bases, with 9 bases lying between them. From germline, CDR1 is LGHDT and CDR2 YNNKEL (reference sequence). The CDR3 region has the DNA TGTGCCAGCAGCCAAGCTTCGGCCCACTATGGCTACACCTTC. Translated: CASSQASAHYGYTF.

The rearrangement joins TRBV5-1 to TRBJ2-7; D is perhaps TRBD1 or TRBD2 (7 bases each). CDR3 length: 14 residues. Trimming removed 1 base at V and 13 bases at J, with 21 bases between. Germline V gene data show CDR1 as SGHRS and CDR2 as YFSETQ. The CDR3 spells CASSLQGGTVDSYF. CDR3 nucleotides: TGCGCCAGCAGCTTGCAGGGGGGGACCGTCGACAGTTACTTC.

The chain is built from TRBV4-2 and TRBJ2-1; possibly TRBD2 for D (7 bases). The CDR3 spans 16 residues. Germline-derived CDR1 and CDR2 are LGHNA and YNFKEQ. V lost 5 bases and J 2 bases, leaving 16 bases between the germline ends. The CDR3 here is CASSSIGGGAYNEQFF. In DNA form, the CDR3 reads TGTGCCAGCAGCTCAATTGGAGGGGGGGCCTACAATGAGCAGTTCTTC.

The V call is TRBV27, the J call TRBJ1-2; D gene uncertain. V was cut by 6 bases and J by 0 bases, with 8 bases left in between. The CDR3 has 13 amino acids. Germline CDR1 is MNHEY and CDR2 is SMNVEV (reference sequence). The CDR3 protein is CASRMTSNYGYTF. The CDR3 nucleotides read TGTGCCAGCAGGATGACCTCTAACTATGGCTACACCTTC.

The CDR3: CSARDGEGASYEQYF. CDR3 nucleotide sequence: TGCAGTGCTAGAGATGGAGAGGGGGCGTCATACGAGCAGTACTTC. The chain joins TRBV20-1 to TRBJ2-7; TRBD1 matches at 7 bases. The CDR3 covers 15 residues. Trimming took 0 bases from V and 4 from J; bases not matched to a gene: 9. Looked up from germline, CDR1 is DFQATT and CDR2 is SNEGSKA (reference sequence).

The chain couples TRBV30 to TRBJ1-6; no reliable D call. The length of the CDR3 is 13 residues. Between the trimmed V and J ends, which lost 1 base and 9 bases, there was a span of 10 bases. The V gene's germline CDR1 is GTSNPN and CDR2 SVGIG (reference sequence). CDR3 loop: CAWSEGFGSPLHF. The CDR3 nucleotides read TGTGCCTGGAGTGAGGGTTTTGGTTCACCCCTCCACTTT.

The chain's CDR3 is CASPDRLNTEAFF. As DNA, the CDR3 is TGTGCCAGCCCTGACAGGTTGAACACTGAAGCTTTCTTT. This chain joins TRBV28 and TRBJ1-1, with D tentatively TRBD1 (6 bases). CDR3 length: 13 amino acids. Trimming removed 8 bases from V and 0 bases from J, with 10 bases in between. Germline CDR1 is MDHEN and CDR2 is SYDVKM.

The gene calls are TRBV21-1 and TRBJ2-1; TRBD1 is the table's D call and was not checked against the DNA. TRBV21-1 is listed as a pseudogene. This CDR3 contains 14 residues. The CDR3 sequence: CASTPGQGWDEQFF. The CDR3 bases are TGTGCCAGCACACCGGGACAGGGGTGGGATGAGCAGTTCTTC.

CDR3 sequence: CASSFGTTNEQFF. In DNA form, the CDR3 reads TGCGCCAGCAGCTTCGGGACTACCAATGAGCAGTTCTTC. The chain is built from TRBV5-1 and TRBJ2-1; 7 bases line up with TRBD2. Per germline, CDR1 SGHRS and CDR2 YFSETQ. Trimming took 2 bases from V and 6 from J; bases not matched to a gene: 2. The CDR3 totals 13 residues.

The chain links TRBV6-5 to TRBJ2-7; maybe TRBD2 (6 bases). Germline V gives CDR1 MNHEY, CDR2 SVGAGI. Between the trimmed V and J ends, which lost 3 bases and 7 bases, there was a span of 13 bases. The CDR3 totals 13 residues. CDR3 sequence: CASSYGPAGEQYF. In DNA, the CDR3 is TGTGCCAGCAGTTATGGACCCGCGGGGGAGCAGTACTTC.

J is TRBJ2-5 and V is TRBV7-9; D is uncertain. The V gene lost 5 bases and the J gene lost 2 bases, with 15 bases spanning the gap. CDR3 length equals 15 residues. Germline V lookup: CDR1 SEHNR, CDR2 FQNEAQ (reference sequence). CDR3 nucleotide sequence: TGTGCCAGCAGCGTCTGGTCGGCCCATCAAGAGACCCAGTACTTC. Its translation: CASSVWSAHQETQYF. Looking up the rest from reference TRBV7-9 and TRBJ2-5 gives the full variable domain: DTGVSQNPRHKITKRGQNVTFRCDPISEHNRLYWYRQTLGQGPEFLTYFQNEAQLEKSRLLSDRFSAERPKGSFSTLEIQRTEQGDSAMYLCASSVWSAHQETQYFGPGTRLLVL.

The chain recombines TRBV20-1 with TRBJ1-1; no clear D. The length of the CDR3 is 13 residues. Germline values: CDR1 DFQATT, CDR2 SNEGSKA (reference sequence). V was pared by 3 bases and J by 1 base, with 9 bases between. The CDR3 sequence: CSASRRKNTEAFF. The CDR3 DNA is TGCAGTGCTAGTCGACGGAAGAACACTGAAGCTTTCTTT.

The chain uses TRBV20-1 and TRBJ1-2; tentatively, D is TRBD1 (5 bases). The CDR3 is 12 residues long. Germline loops: CDR1 DFQATT, CDR2 SNEGSKA (reference sequence). With 3 bases removed from V and 7 bases from J, the gap between germline ends came to 12 bases. CDR3 sequence reads: CSASRRVAGYTF. For the CDR3, the DNA is TGCAGTGCTAGCCGCAGGGTTGCTGGCTACACCTTC.

This sequence joins TRBV2 and TRBJ2-5, with 8 bases lining up with TRBD1. CDR1 is SNHLY and CDR2 is FYNNEI in the germline V gene. The J segment lost 5 bases and the V segment lost 6 bases, leaving 8 bases of the junction unmatched. The length of the CDR3 is 14 residues. In nucleotides, the CDR3 is TGTGCCAGCAGCGAACAGGGGGTCCAGGAGACCCAGTACTTC. Protein: CASSEQGVQETQYF.

V is TRBV29-1 and J is TRBJ2-3; 8 bases agree with TRBD2. The CDR3 runs 12 residues. CDR1 and CDR2 (germline): SQVTM, ANQGSEA. J was trimmed by 6 bases and V by 7 bases; bases with no gene match: 6. CDR3 bases: TGCAGCGGGGGAACTAGCGGCGATACGCAGTATTTT. Translating it yields CSGGTSGDTQYF.

J is TRBJ2-7 and V is TRBV5-1, with a possible D match to TRBD2 (5 bases). Trimming left V 0 bases short and J 2 bases short, with 9 bases between. This CDR3 is 14 amino acids long. The germline V gene has CDR1 SGHRS and CDR2 YFSETQ. The CDR3 nucleotides read TGCGCCAGCAGCTTGGAGACTACAACCTACGAGCAGTACTTC. Translated, it gives CASSLETTTYEQYF.

The chain has TRBV24-1 and TRBJ2-5; possible D gene TRBD2, 5 bases. V lost 3 bases and J 6 bases, leaving 13 bases between the germline ends. The CDR3 contains 14 residues. CDR1 is KGHDR, CDR2 SFDVKD, per germline. CDR3 nucleotide sequence: TGTGCCACCAGTGATAGGGCTAGCAGGAAGACCCAGTACTTC. The encoded protein is CATSDRASRKTQYF.

CDR3 in amino acids: CASARNREETQYF. CDR3 coding DNA: TGCGCCAGCGCCCGAAACAGGGAAGAGACCCAGTACTTC. The gene calls are TRBV4-3 and TRBJ2-5, with a possible D match to TRBD1 (6 bases). V was shortened by 8 bases and J by 3 bases, with 13 bases between the two germline ends. CDR1 is LGHNA and CDR2 is YSLEER in the germline V gene. The CDR3 contains 13 residues.

This chain joins TRBV3-1 and TRBJ1-2; 7 nucleotides align to TRBD1. Germline V lookup: CDR1 LGHDT, CDR2 YNNKEL (reference sequence). The CDR3 runs 13 residues. V was pared by 1 base and J by 6 bases, with 2 bases of the junction left unmatched. The CDR3 DNA reads as TGTGCCAGCAGCCAAGTGAGGGGGCATGGCTACACCTTC. This sequence encodes CASSQVRGHGYTF.

The chain joins TRBV20-1 to TRBJ2-5, with D unresolved. This CDR3 contains 13 residues. V lost 1 base and J lost 3, with 9 bases in between. Germline CDR1 and CDR2: DFQATT and SNEGSKA (reference sequence). CDR3 in amino acids: CSARVSIEETQYF. In DNA, the CDR3 is TGCAGTGCTAGAGTCTCGATAGAAGAGACCCAGTACTTC.

The rearrangement links TRBV27 to TRBJ2-1; D is unresolved. The CDR3 covers 13 residues. Per the germline V gene, CDR1 is MNHEY and CDR2 is SMNVEV (reference sequence). The V end lost 4 bases, the J end lost 3 bases, and 7 bases lay between the germline ends. The CDR3 bases are TGTGCCAGCAGTTCGGGCAACTACAATGAGCAGTTCTTC. It translates to CASSSGNYNEQFF.

The chain links TRBV6-2 or TRBV6-3 to TRBJ2-7; a possible D gene is TRBD2 (5 bases). V was cut by 6 bases and J by 2 bases, with 14 bases left in between. This CDR3 is built from 14 residues. Germline lookup yields CDR1 MNHEY and CDR2 SVGEGT. CDR3 in amino acids: CASSRDRIPYEQYF. CDR3 nucleotides: TGTGCCAGCAGCCGGGATAGGATCCCCTACGAGCAGTACTTC.

The J gene is TRBJ1-5, the V gene TRBV9; D remains ambiguous. The CDR3 length is 13 residues. Germline V gene data show CDR1 as SGDLS and CDR2 as YYNGEE. V was pared by 2 bases and J by 1 base, with 4 bases between. The CDR3 DNA follows: TGTGCCAGCAGCGTGGGGAGCAATCAGCCCCAGCATTTT. It codes for CASSVGSNQPQHF.

This sequence joins TRBV7-8 and TRBJ1-4; 7 bases fit TRBD1. From germline, CDR1 is SGHVS and CDR2 FQNEAQ. V was pared by 5 bases and J by 2 bases, with 2 bases of the junction left unmatched. The CDR3 totals 14 residues. Written as DNA, the CDR3 is TGTGCCAGCAGCCTGGGACAGACTAATGAAAAACTGTTTTTT. Its protein product is CASSLGQTNEKLFF.

This chain joins TRBV6-5 and TRBJ2-7; D remains unclear. The ends were cut back, 4 bases at V and 4 bases at J, with 11 bases in the middle. There are 13 residues in the CDR3. Looked up from germline, CDR1 is MNHEY and CDR2 is SVGAGI. This CDR3 is CASSSNLVYEQYF. The DNA for the CDR3 is TGTGCCAGCAGTTCCAACCTAGTATACGAGCAGTACTTC.

V is TRBV25-1 and J is TRBJ2-3; possibly TRBD1 or TRBD2 for D (5 bases each). Germline V gives CDR1 MGHDK, CDR2 SYGVNS. The CDR3 has 16 residues. V was clipped by 6 bases and J by 5 bases, with 21 bases between them. The CDR3 here is CASSSLDRGTRDTQYF. The CDR3 nucleotides are TGTGCCAGCAGCAGCTTAGACAGAGGGACGCGAGATACGCAGTATTTT.

The genes are TRBV9 and TRBJ2-1; 10 bases line up with TRBD2. V lost 4 bases to trimming and J lost 5 bases; unmatched junction nucleotides: 6. The germline gives CDR1 SGDLS, CDR2 YYNGEE. This CDR3 has 15 residues. Here the CDR3 reads CASSLISGGNNEQFF. In nucleotides, the CDR3 is TGTGCCAGCAGCTTAATTAGCGGGGGGAACAATGAGCAGTTCTTC.

In nucleotides, the CDR3 is TGTGCCAGCTGGGGGGGCTCTGAAGCTTTCTTT. Amino acid sequence: CASWGGSEAFF. The genes are TRBV12-3 or TRBV12-4 and TRBJ1-1, with D possibly being TRBD1 (6 bases). Trimming left V 8 bases short and J 6 bases short, with 10 bases between. This CDR3 has 11 residues.